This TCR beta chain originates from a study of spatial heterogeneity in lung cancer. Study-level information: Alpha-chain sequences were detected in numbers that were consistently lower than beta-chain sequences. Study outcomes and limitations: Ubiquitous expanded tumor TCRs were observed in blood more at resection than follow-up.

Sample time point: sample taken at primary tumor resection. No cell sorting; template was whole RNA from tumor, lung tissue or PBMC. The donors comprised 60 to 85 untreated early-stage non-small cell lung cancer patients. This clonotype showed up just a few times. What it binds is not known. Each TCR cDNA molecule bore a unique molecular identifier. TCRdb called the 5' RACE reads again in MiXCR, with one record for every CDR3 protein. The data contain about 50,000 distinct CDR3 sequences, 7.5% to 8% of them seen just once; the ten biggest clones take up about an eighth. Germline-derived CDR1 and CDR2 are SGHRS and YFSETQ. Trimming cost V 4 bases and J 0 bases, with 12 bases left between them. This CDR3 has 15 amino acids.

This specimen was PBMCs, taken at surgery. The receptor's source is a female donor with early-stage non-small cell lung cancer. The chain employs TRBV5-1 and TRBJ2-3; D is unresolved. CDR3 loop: CASSRTRSSTDTQYF. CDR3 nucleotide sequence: TGCGCCAGCAGCCGCACACGCTCTAGCACAGATACGCAGTATTTT.